This entry lists 28 T cell receptor beta chains sequenced from one sample in a study of T-cell memory formation after mild COVID-19. TCRdb fed the 5' RACE reads into MiXCR, producing one record per CDR3 protein. This table holds about 190,000 distinct CDR3 sequences, about 20% found once. The sequencing sample was made of PBMCs or a T cell subset sorted from them (not recorded which). The source of these receptors is an adult woman who had mild COVID-19 (a few samples of this study predate the infection). Cell type and time point are not known.

V is TRBV20-1 and J is TRBJ2-5, with TRBD2 matching over 11 bases. This CDR3 comprises 19 residues. Germline V CDR1 and CDR2: DFQATT, SNEGSKA (reference sequence). Trimming took 0 bases from V and 2 from J; bases not matched to a gene: 14. CDR3 DNA: TGCAGTGCTAGAGATCCCGATTTAGCGGGAGGGATTTCTCAAGAGACCCAGTACTTC. It specifies CSARDPDLAGGISQETQYF.

This chain uses TRBV12-3 or TRBV12-4 with TRBJ1-5; 9 bases are a match to TRBD1. The CDR3 has 16 residues. V was clipped by 5 bases and J by 5 bases; unmatched bases: 10. The CDR3 is CASSPFGQGIDQPQHF. The CDR3 nucleotides are TGTGCCAGCAGTCCCTTCGGACAGGGGATTGATCAGCCCCAGCATTTT.

The chain combines TRBV12-3 or TRBV12-4 with TRBJ2-1; D perhaps matches TRBD1 (5 bases). The CDR3 totals 16 residues. Trimming stripped 5 bases from V and 4 bases from J, with 18 bases between. The CDR3 here is CASSTTGPPGYNEQFF. The CDR3 DNA reads TGTGCCAGCAGTACAACAGGTCCTCCTGGGTACAATGAGCAGTTCTTC.

This clonotype was counted a few times. CDR3 DNA: TGTGCCAGCTCACATCCGAGTTTCTACAATGAGCAGTTCTTC. Translated, it gives CASSHPSFYNEQFF. The chain joins TRBV18 to TRBJ2-1; D unclear. CDR1 KGHSH and CDR2 LQKENI come from the germline V gene. The CDR3 consists of 14 residues. Trimming took off 4 bases at V and 3 bases at J, with 10 bases between the two ends.

The chain is built from TRBV18 and TRBJ2-5; D is unresolved. V gave up 1 base and J gave up 0 bases, with 9 bases separating them. CDR3 length: 15 residues. Looked up from germline, CDR1 is KGHSH and CDR2 is LQKENI. CDR3 sequence: CASSPRSDYQETQYF. The CDR3 DNA reads TGTGCCAGCTCACCACGTTCCGACTACCAAGAGACCCAGTACTTC.

There are a few counts of this clonotype. The chain employs TRBV7-9 and TRBJ2-1, with 12 positions matching TRBD2. V lost 5 bases, J lost 6 bases, and 5 bases stayed unmatched. The CDR3 spans 15 residues. CDR1 and CDR2 (germline): SEHNR, FQNEAQ (reference sequence). The CDR3: CASSARLAGVNEQFF. CDR3 bases: TGTGCCAGCAGCGCCCGACTAGCGGGGGTCAATGAGCAGTTCTTC.

Only a few counts were recorded for this clonotype. This sequence joins TRBV29-1 and TRBJ2-1; D could derive from TRBD1 or TRBD2 (5 bases each). V lost 5 bases and J lost 0, with 17 bases in between. The length of the CDR3 is 16 residues. The V gene's germline CDR1 is SQVTM and CDR2 ANQGSEA. CDR3 in amino acids: CSVRGKGPSSYNEQFF. The CDR3 region has the DNA TGCAGCGTTAGAGGGAAGGGACCAAGCTCCTACAATGAGCAGTTCTTC.

The chain is built from TRBV5-6 and TRBJ2-1; TRBD2 agrees at 8 bases. The ends lost 2 bases at V and 1 base at J; junction bases unmatched: 8. The germline V gene encodes CDR1 SGHDT and CDR2 YYEEEE. The CDR3 loop spans 17 amino acids. CDR3 residues: CASSLGGLAGSYNEQFF. CDR3 nucleotide sequence: TGTGCCAGCAGCTTAGGAGGGCTAGCGGGTTCCTACAATGAGCAGTTCTTC.

In this sample, this clonotype turned up a few times. The rearrangement uses TRBV11-2 and TRBJ2-1, with D unresolved. Germline V gene sequence: CDR1 SGHAT, CDR2 FQNNGV. The CDR3 has 13 residues. Trimming removed 3 bases at V and 6 bases at J, with 9 bases between. DNA for the CDR3: TGTGCCAGCAGCTTCTCCAGCACCAATGAGCAGTTCTTC. Translation: CASSFSSTNEQFF.

The genes are TRBV4-1 and TRBJ1-5, with TRBD1 matching 8 bases. The CDR3 totals 16 residues. V dropped 1 base and J dropped 6; count of bases not matched to a gene: 8. Germline lookup yields CDR1 MGHRA and CDR2 YSYEKL. The CDR3 loop reads CASSQVFQGAVQPQHF. The DNA of the CDR3 is TGCGCCAGCAGCCAAGTCTTTCAGGGGGCGGTTCAGCCCCAGCATTTT.

Only a few counts were recorded for this clonotype. The CDR3 spells CASSLSPMNPYNEQFF. The CDR3 nucleotides are TGTGCCAGCAGCTTGTCCCCGATGAACCCCTACAATGAGCAGTTCTTC. V is TRBV5-5 and J is TRBJ2-1, with D hard to call. The CDR3 is 16 amino acids. CDR1 and CDR2 (germline): SGHKS, YYEKEE (reference sequence). The V and J ends lost 1 base and 2 bases respectively, with 13 bases between them.

This clonotype has ten or more counts. V usage is TRBV7-6 and J usage is TRBJ1-1; D unresolved. This CDR3 comprises 15 residues. Germline loops: CDR1 SGHVS, CDR2 FNYEAQ. V was shortened by 1 base and J by 1 base, with 10 bases between the two germline ends. CDR3 DNA sequence: TGTGCCAGCAGCTTAGTCGGGGTGGAGAACACTGAAGCTTTCTTT. Residues: CASSLVGVENTEAFF. Looking up the rest from reference TRBV7-6 and TRBJ1-1 gives the full variable domain: GAGVSQSPRYKVTKRGQDVALRCDPISGHVSLYWYRQALGQGPEFLTYFNYEAQQDKSGLPNDRFSAERPEGSISTLTIQRTEQRDSAMYRCASSLVGVENTEAFFGQGTRLTVV.

The CDR3 nucleotides read TGTGCCAGCAGTGCGGGACAGGCAGCCGGGGAGCTGTTTTTT. It specifies CASSAGQAAGELFF. The rearrangement joins TRBV27 to TRBJ2-2; 8 bases are a match to TRBD1. V lost 5 bases to trimming and J lost 6 bases; unmatched junction nucleotides: 5. Germline CDR1 and CDR2: MNHEY and SMNVEV (reference sequence). The CDR3 consists of 14 residues.

This rearrangement joins TRBV7-6 to TRBJ2-1; 8 positions match TRBD2. The CDR3 spans 16 residues. The germline CDR1 and CDR2 sequences are SGHVS and FNYEAQ. V shed 5 bases, J shed 1 base, and the junction held 7 bases outside the gene matches. This CDR3 reads CASSPQAGVSYNEQFF. For the CDR3, the DNA is TGTGCCAGCAGCCCACAAGCGGGGGTGTCCTACAATGAGCAGTTCTTC.

The V call is TRBV7-2, the J call TRBJ1-1; D remains ambiguous. Trimming left V 3 bases short and J 4 bases short, with 12 bases between. Germline assignment: CDR1 SGHTA and CDR2 FQGNSA. The CDR3 has 14 amino acids. The CDR3 region has the DNA TGTGCCAGCAGCTTTTCCTCGGGAGGCACTGAAGCTTTCTTT. Protein: CASSFSSGGTEAFF.

This clonotype was recorded a few times. The rearrangement uses TRBV11-2 and TRBJ1-1, with D unclear. The germline V gene has CDR1 SGHAT and CDR2 FQNNGV. V was cut by 5 bases and J by 1 base, with 17 bases left in between. The CDR3 has 16 residues. CDR3 residues: CASSPSDHLPNTEAFF. DNA for the CDR3: TGTGCCAGCAGCCCGAGCGACCACCTCCCGAACACTGAAGCTTTCTTT.

This clonotype was seen more than once but under ten times. J is TRBJ2-1 and V is TRBV12-3 or TRBV12-4; D possibly corresponds to TRBD2 (6 bases). The length of the CDR3 is 15 residues. V was clipped by 3 bases and J by 6 bases, with 15 bases between them. The DNA of the CDR3 is TGTGCCAGCAGTTTCCTCGGGAGTTCTTTCAATGAGCAGTTCTTC. Amino acid sequence: CASSFLGSSFNEQFF.

This clonotype has more than one count but fewer than ten. The chain carries TRBV12-5 and TRBJ1-2; the D gene is possibly TRBD1 (6 bases). Trimming left V 6 bases short and J 2 bases short, with 13 bases between. The CDR3 consists of 14 residues. The V gene's germline CDR1 is LGHNT and CDR2 FRNRAP. The CDR3 loop is CASGPNQGNYGYTF. The CDR3 nucleotides read TGTGCTAGTGGCCCTAATCAGGGGAACTATGGCTACACCTTC.

This clonotype appeared a few times. This sequence joins TRBV5-8 and TRBJ1-1; no clear D gene. Germline V gene lookup returns CDR1 SGHTS and CDR2 YDEGEE. The CDR3 sequence is 14 residues long. V was clipped by 3 bases and J by 2 bases, with 11 bases between them. The CDR3 reads CASSYQTSNTEAFF. The CDR3 nucleotides are TGTGCCAGCAGCTACCAAACAAGTAACACTGAAGCTTTCTTT. The whole variable domain, remainder taken from reference TRBV5-8 and TRBJ1-1, is EAGVTQSPTHLIKTRGQQATLRCSPISGHTSVYWYQQALGLGLQFLLWYDEGEERNRGNFPPRFSGRQFPNYSSELNVNALELEDSALYLCASSYQTSNTEAFFGQGTRLTVV.

The rearrangement joins TRBV30 to TRBJ2-7, with 12 bases fitting TRBD2. This CDR3 contains 13 residues. CDR1 and CDR2 from the germline V gene are GTSNPN and SVGIG (reference sequence). V shed 5 bases, J shed 1 base, and the junction held 0 bases outside the gene matches. The CDR3, as DNA: TGTGCCTGGGGACTAGCGGGGTCCTACGAGCAGTACTTC. Translation: CAWGLAGSYEQYF.

This clonotype occurred a few times. The V call is TRBV11-2, the J call TRBJ2-5; 14 bases fit TRBD2. The CDR3 length is 15 residues. Looked up from germline, CDR1 is SGHAT and CDR2 is FQNNGV. J gave up 5 bases and V 5 bases, and 4 bases lay outside the gene matches. CDR3 amino acids: CASSLGLAGVETQYF. The DNA of the CDR3 is TGTGCCAGCAGCCTGGGACTAGCGGGAGTGGAGACCCAGTACTTC.

This clonotype was seen a few times. V gene TRBV11-1 combines with J gene TRBJ2-7, with D perhaps given as TRBD1 or TRBD2 (5 bases each). In germline, CDR1 is SGHAT, CDR2 FQDESV (reference sequence). Deletions cut 5 bases from V and 5 bases from J, with 13 bases between. The CDR3 sequence is 13 residues long. In DNA form, the CDR3 reads TGTGCCAGCAGCATTGGGACCCTTCACGAGCAGTACTTC. Its protein product is CASSIGTLHEQYF. Full variable domain (rest looked up from reference TRBV11-1 and TRBJ2-7): EAEVAQSPRYKITEKSQAVAFWCDPISGHATLYWYRQILGQGPELLVQFQDESVVDDSQLPKDRFSAERLKGVDSTLKIQPAELGDSAMYLCASSIGTLHEQYFGPGTRLTVT.

V gene TRBV4-3 combines with J gene TRBJ2-3; 7 nucleotides line up with TRBD2. The CDR3 runs to 16 residues. The germline gives CDR1 LGHNA, CDR2 YSLEER. The V gene end was trimmed by 4 bases and the J gene end by 1 base; junction bases not matched to a gene: 8. In DNA form, the CDR3 reads TGCGCCAGCAGCCCCCTCTCCCGGGAGGGCACAGATACGCAGTATTTT. Protein: CASSPLSREGTDTQYF.

Only a few counts were recorded for this clonotype. V gene TRBV15 combines with J gene TRBJ2-2; D possibly matches TRBD1 or TRBD2 (6 bases each). The CDR3 has 18 residues. V was pared by 0 bases and J by 4 bases, with 18 bases between. Germline-derived CDR1 and CDR2 are LNHNV and YYDKDF (reference sequence). CDR3 sequence (DNA): TGTGCCACCAGCAGAGATTTGGGGGGCAGCTCGATCACCGGGGAGCTGTTTTTT. Protein: CATSRDLGGSSITGELFF. Supplemented by reference TRBV15 and TRBJ2-2, the full variable domain reads DAMVIQNPRYQVTQFGKPVTLSCSQTLNHNVMYWYQQKSSQAPKLLFHYYDKDFNNEADTPDNFQSRRPNTSFCFLDIRSPGLGDTAMYLCATSRDLGGSSITGELFFGEGSRLTVL.

The chain has TRBV12-3 or TRBV12-4 and TRBJ1-1; no clear D gene. There are 14 residues in the CDR3. V was shortened by 7 bases and J by 1 base, with 13 bases between the two germline ends. The chain's CDR3 is CASTPSPTNTEAFF. CDR3 nucleotides: TGTGCCAGCACCCCAAGTCCGACGAACACTGAAGCTTTCTTT.

This clonotype was recorded a few times. CDR3 sequence: CASSLGSGYF. CDR3 coding DNA: TGCGCCAGCAGCTTGGGGTCCGGGTACTTC. V is TRBV5-1 and J is TRBJ2-7, with D hard to call. The germline gives CDR1 SGHRS, CDR2 YFSETQ. This CDR3 has 10 residues. Between the trimmed V and J ends, which lost 0 bases and 12 bases, there was a span of 7 bases.

V usage is TRBV9 and J usage is TRBJ2-3; possibly TRBD2 for D (5 bases). Germline CDR1 SGDLS, CDR2 YYNGEE. The CDR3 totals 15 residues. V lost 4 bases to trimming and J lost 0 bases, with 12 bases between them. In DNA form, the CDR3 reads TGTGCCAGCAGCCCCCTAGCCCAGAGCACAGATACGCAGTATTTT. This sequence encodes CASSPLAQSTDTQYF.

The CDR3 reads CAIPGGTYGYTF. In DNA, the CDR3 is TGTGCCATTCCAGGGGGGACGTATGGCTACACCTTC. The chain joins TRBV7-9 to TRBJ1-2; TRBD1 matches 7 bases. V was pared by 10 bases and J by 5 bases, with 7 bases of the junction left unmatched. The germline V gene encodes CDR1 SEHNR and CDR2 FQNEAQ (reference sequence). CDR3 length equals 12 residues.